The 19 T cell receptor beta chains in this list originate from one sample, sequenced in a study of cytomegalovirus exposure and HLA in healthy donors. This PCR relied on a set of 60 Vbeta primers and 13 Jbeta primers. The repertoire was sequenced with immunoSEQ multiplex PCR; TCRdb's copy has only in-frame clones and lacks some. The sample records about 59,000 clones, less than 85% being singletons. Sequences were obtained from PBMCs. The receptors come from a man younger than 40 in good health and CMV-seropositive.

This rearrangement joins TRBV9 to TRBJ2-3; D gene ambiguous. Trimming removed 0 bases from V and 2 bases from J, with 10 bases in between. The CDR3 has 15 residues. CDR1 and CDR2 (germline): SGDLS, YYNGEE. CDR3 residues: CASSVDLEPTDTQYF. CDR3 in DNA: TGTGCCAGCAGCGTAGATTTGGAGCCCACAGATACGCAGTATTTT.

The J gene is TRBJ2-3, the V gene TRBV5-1; TRBD2 might be the D (5 bases). The CDR3 is 15 amino acids. V was clipped by 6 bases and J by 4 bases, with 18 bases between them. Germline V lookup: CDR1 SGHRS, CDR2 YFSETQ. The CDR3 is CASTWTSRTPDTQYF. In DNA form, the CDR3 reads TGCGCCAGCACCTGGACTTCTCGGACCCCAGATACGCAGTATTTT.

The rearrangement links TRBV29-1 to TRBJ1-2; 7 bases line up with TRBD1. The CDR3 length is 13 residues. Germline trimming cut 6 bases from V and 3 bases from J; bases unmatched to any gene: 7. CDR1 SQVTM and CDR2 ANQGSEA come from the germline V gene. The CDR3 DNA reads as TGCAGCGTAGCACAGGGGAACGACTATGGCTACACCTTC. This sequence encodes CSVAQGNDYGYTF.

CDR3 sequence reads: CATSRTSSYNEQFF. The CDR3 nucleotides read TGTGCCACCAGCAGAACGTCCAGCTACAATGAGCAGTTCTTC. The V gene is TRBV15, the J gene TRBJ2-1; D is unresolved. Germline assignment: CDR1 LNHNV and CDR2 YYDKDF (reference sequence). CDR3 size: 14 residues. Trimming took 2 bases from V and 3 from J, leaving 8 bases between them.

The genes are TRBV28 and TRBJ1-3; unclear D gene. Deletions cut 7 bases from V and 3 bases from J, with 16 bases between. Germline-derived CDR1 and CDR2 are MDHEN and SYDVKM. This CDR3 has 15 amino acids. Here the CDR3 reads CASTVGVTDGNTIYF. For the CDR3, the DNA is TGTGCCAGCACCGTAGGAGTGACCGATGGAAACACCATATATTTT.

This clone showed up just once. J is TRBJ1-1 and V is TRBV2; D gene ambiguous. The CDR3 is 15 residues long. V was cut by 3 bases and J by 4 bases, with 15 bases left in between. In germline, CDR1 is SNHLY, CDR2 FYNNEI. The CDR3 reads CASSDGIDSATEAFF. In DNA, the CDR3 is TGTGCCAGCAGTGACGGTATTGACTCCGCCACTGAAGCTTTCTTT.

The rearrangement joins TRBV4-3 to TRBJ2-6, with 12 nucleotides matching TRBD2. In germline, CDR1 is LGHNA, CDR2 YSLEER. The CDR3 spans 20 residues. Trimming at V came to 0 bases and at J to 4 bases, leaving 10 bases not matched to a gene. This CDR3 is CASSQDRTSGGPGGANVLTF. CDR3 bases: TGCGCCAGCAGCCAAGATCGCACTAGCGGGGGGCCAGGAGGGGCCAACGTCCTGACTTTC.

The rearrangement uses TRBV18 and TRBJ2-1; D uncertain. This CDR3 region has 14 residues. The V gene's germline CDR1 is KGHSH and CDR2 LQKENI. V was cut by 2 bases and J by 5 bases, with 10 bases left in between. CDR3 region: CASSPAYPHNEQFF. The CDR3 DNA follows: TGTGCCAGCTCACCAGCGTACCCCCACAATGAGCAGTTCTTC.

The rearrangement uses TRBV5-1 and TRBJ1-2, with D hard to call. Per the germline V gene, CDR1 is SGHRS and CDR2 is YFSETQ. V was shortened by 0 bases and J by 6 bases, with 9 bases between the two germline ends. The CDR3 has 13 residues. CDR3 sequence reads: CASSLAGPDGYTF. For the CDR3, the DNA is TGCGCCAGCAGCTTGGCTGGGCCGGATGGCTACACCTTC. Full variable domain (remainder filled in from reference TRBV5-1 and TRBJ1-2): KAGVTQTPRYLIKTRGQQVTLSCSPISGHRSVSWYQQTPGQGLQFLFEYFSETQRNKGNFPGRFSGRQFSNSRSEMNVSTLELGDSALYLCASSLAGPDGYTFGSGTRLTVV.

The V gene is TRBV30, the J gene TRBJ1-5, with TRBD1 matching over 7 bases. Germline CDR1 GTSNPN, CDR2 SVGIG (reference sequence). V was pared by 7 bases and J by 7 bases, with 7 bases of the junction left unmatched. The CDR3 length is 12 residues. CDR3 sequence reads: CAYNRGQQPQHF. Here the CDR3 DNA reads TGTGCCTACAACAGGGGACAACAGCCCCAGCATTTT. The whole variable domain, filled in from reference TRBV30 and TRBJ1-5, reads SQTIHQWPATLVQPVGSPLSLECTVEGTSNPNLYWYRQAAGRGLQLLFYSVGIGQISSEVPQNLSASRPQDRQFILSSKKLLLSDSGFYLCAYNRGQQPQHFGDGTRLSIL.

The chain couples TRBV7-9 to TRBJ2-7, with 7 bases identical to TRBD1. CDR1 and CDR2 (germline): SEHNR, FQNEAQ (reference sequence). The CDR3 runs to 14 residues. V trimming: 6 bases; J trimming: 0 bases; junction bases outside the gene matches: 5. In DNA form, the CDR3 reads TGTGCCAGCAGGCGACAGGGAAGCTCCTACGAGCAGTACTTC. Translating it yields CASRRQGSSYEQYF.

V is TRBV6-4 and J is TRBJ2-3; 8 nucleotides align to TRBD2. CDR3 length equals 15 residues. J was trimmed by 0 bases and V by 4 bases; bases with no gene match: 3. Germline V gene lookup returns CDR1 MRHNA and CDR2 SNTAGT. The CDR3 sequence is CASSGSGGSTDTQYF. CDR3 coding DNA: TGTGCCAGCAGTGGGAGCGGGGGTAGCACAGATACGCAGTATTTT.

The chain recombines TRBV5-8 with TRBJ2-5; 9 bases match TRBD1. In germline, CDR1 is SGHTS, CDR2 YDEGEE. V lost 4 bases, J lost 0 bases, and 4 bases stayed unmatched. This CDR3 is 15 amino acids long. The CDR3 sequence: CASSPGTGHQETQYF. CDR3 bases: TGTGCCAGCAGCCCCGGGACAGGGCACCAAGAGACCCAGTACTTC.

The CDR3 DNA sequence: TGTGCCAGCAGCTTAGCGGGGTCCTCCTACGAGCAGTACTTC. This sequence encodes CASSLAGSSYEQYF. The V call is TRBV11-2, the J call TRBJ2-7, with D possibly TRBD2 on 5 matching bases. Per germline, CDR1 SGHAT and CDR2 FQNNGV. V lost 1 base and J lost 0, with 7 bases in between. The CDR3 covers 14 residues.

This clone came up a few times. CDR3 bases: TGTGCCAGCAGGGGAAGACCAGGACAGGGGTACACTGAAGCTTTCTTT. It encodes CASRGRPGQGYTEAFF. This sequence joins TRBV9 and TRBJ1-1; 9 bases match TRBD1. With 5 bases clipped from V and 3 bases from J, the junction kept 11 bases outside the gene matches. Germline assignment: CDR1 SGDLS and CDR2 YYNGEE. The CDR3 sequence is 16 residues long. The full variable domain, in which reference TRBV9 and TRBJ1-1 provide the parts outside the CDR3, is DSGVTQTPKHLITATGQRVTLRCSPRSGDLSVYWYQQSLDQGLQFLIQYYNGEERAKGNILERFSAQQFPDLHSELNLSSLELGDSALYFCASRGRPGQGYTEAFFGQGTRLTVV.

The V call is TRBV5-4, the J call TRBJ2-5, with 14 bases that match TRBD2. There are 16 residues in the CDR3. The germline gives CDR1 SGHNT, CDR2 YYREEE (reference sequence). V lost 5 bases to trimming and J lost 1 base; unmatched junction nucleotides: 4. In DNA form, the CDR3 reads TGTGCCAGCAGTTCAGGACTAGCGGGGGGCCAAGAGACCCAGTACTTC. It translates to CASSSGLAGGQETQYF.

This chain connects TRBV29-1 to TRBJ1-6; D may be TRBD1 (6 bases). Germline loops: CDR1 SQVTM, CDR2 ANQGSEA. The CDR3 spans 13 residues. The V end lost 4 bases, the J end lost 7 bases, and 11 bases lay between the germline ends. DNA for the CDR3: TGCAGCGTTGGACAGGCTGAGAATTCACCCCTCCACTTT. Its translation: CSVGQAENSPLHF.

This clone occurred once. This chain connects TRBV7-3 to TRBJ2-1; 8 bases line up with TRBD2. CDR1 and CDR2 from the germline V gene are SGHTA and FQGTGA. This CDR3 is built from 14 residues. Germline trimming cut 3 bases from V and 8 bases from J; bases unmatched to any gene: 6. CDR3 coding DNA: TGTGCCAGCAGCTTCACTAGCGGAGGGGATGAGCAGTTCTTC. Encoded protein: CASSFTSGGDEQFF.

CDR3 residues: CASSYLTGSGELFF. The CDR3 region has the DNA TGTGCCAGCTCCTACTTAACAGGGTCCGGGGAGCTGTTTTTT. The rearrangement joins TRBV2 to TRBJ2-2; perhaps TRBD1 as D (6 bases). Germline-derived CDR1 and CDR2 are SNHLY and FYNNEI. V dropped 8 bases and J dropped 6 bases, with 16 bases sitting between them. There are 14 residues in the CDR3. Variable domain in full (rest from reference TRBV2 and TRBJ2-2): EPEVTQTPSHQVTQMGQEVILRCVPISNHLYFYWYRQILGQKVEFLVSFYNNEISEKSEIFDDQFSVERPDGSNFTLKIRSTKLEDSAMYFCASSYLTGSGELFFGEGSRLTVL.